The present TCR beta chain was sequenced within a study of cytomegalovirus exposure and HLA in healthy donors (dated 2017 in TCRdb). For the study in its entirety: A later analysis indicated that the 120 validation repertoires were generated on the platform also employed for the 700 or so repertoires of the first cohort. High-throughput TCR immunosequencing, statistical association of individual TCRs with disease status, and machine learning were combined to predict cytomegalovirus infection status. A separate validation cohort of about 110 different subjects was used in addition to the roughly 700-subject first cohort. The study aimed to test whether cataloging public T cell receptors could reveal signatures of past pathogen exposure. The research as a whole found: A later analysis lacked HLA typing for the validation cohort, so it scored co-occurrence in that cohort across all 120 repertoires. In the study, some 160 TCR beta chains were listed as associated with cytomegalovirus. Most TCR sequences were seen in very few donors, while some public TCRs were found in many individuals. Cytomegalovirus status was reported to be diagnosed by the classifier with high specificity and sensitivity in both the original and validation cohorts. The authors suggested that the approach could potentially be generalized to other disease states and immunological phenotypes. In vitro tests confirmed that a few of the cytomegalovirus-associated TCR beta chains recognize cytomegalovirus antigens. Subsequent analysis determined that TCRs grouped into clusters in the first cohort also showed a tendency toward co-occurrence across the 120 or so validation repertoires, and roughly 94% of cluster scores exceeded 0.

Libraries were constructed by the immunoSEQ multiplex PCR assay. The authors' pipeline ran thus. A statistical classification framework was built for diagnosing cytomegalovirus status from the catalog of TCR beta chain sequences. The clones in this table, taken by TCRdb from immuneACCESS, are in-frame only. Not every clone is retained; where verified, under half of the shortfall comes from an unresolved V gene, and the cause of the rest is unknown. V, J and clone size are those of that table, while D and trimming were read from the DNA. Recorded for this sample are about 260,000 clones; roughly 88% of them occurred a single time. The ten largest account for 3% to 3.5% of the sample. The germline V gene sets CDR1 to MNHNS and CDR2 to SASEGT. The CDR3 has 16 amino acids, counting the end cysteine and phenylalanine. Just CDR3 DNA is preserved here, 48 bases in frame from base 1. V and J are truncated by 5 bases and 0 bases respectively, leaving an intervening sequence of 11 bases.

Regarding this clone: Its antigen is currently not known. No much larger clone exists at a distance of one base, and base qualities are not known.

The donors were included in the validation cohort of 120 subjects, a group kept apart from the roughly 730-subject first cohort. The clonotype originates from a woman aged 25-40 years in good health and CMV-seronegative. The sequenced sample was PBMCs. The chain is assembled from TRBV6-1 and TRBJ2-6, with a tentative D gene TRBD1 over 5 matching bases. Here the CDR3 is given as CASSQDDSSGANVLTF. At the DNA level, the sequence is TGTGCCAGCAGTCAAGACGACAGCTCTGGGGCCAACGTCCTGACTTTC.